This entry describes one T cell receptor beta chain. In the source study's methods: Estimation of nucleated cell counts relied on the amplification of reference gene primers. Repertoires were generated with immunoSEQ multiplex PCR, while TCRdb's copy carries only in-frame clones and drops some. V, J and clone size derive from that table, while D and trimming were established from the DNA sequence. The table has roughly 100,000 clones, around nine tenths seen once. Germline V lookup: CDR1 LNHDA, CDR2 SQIVND (reference sequence). This CDR3 comprises 12 residues. Trimming removed 5 bases at V and 2 bases at J, with 6 bases between. The data derive from a study of blood T cell repertoires in COVID-19.

This receptor was taken from a woman over 75 with acute or convalescent COVID-19. Sequencing was done on a sample of peripheral blood. This chain joins TRBV19 and TRBJ1-2; weak D call: TRBD1 (5 bases). DNA for the CDR3: TGTGCCAGTAGTGGACAAAACTATGGCTACACCTTC. It yields the protein CASSGQNYGYTF.